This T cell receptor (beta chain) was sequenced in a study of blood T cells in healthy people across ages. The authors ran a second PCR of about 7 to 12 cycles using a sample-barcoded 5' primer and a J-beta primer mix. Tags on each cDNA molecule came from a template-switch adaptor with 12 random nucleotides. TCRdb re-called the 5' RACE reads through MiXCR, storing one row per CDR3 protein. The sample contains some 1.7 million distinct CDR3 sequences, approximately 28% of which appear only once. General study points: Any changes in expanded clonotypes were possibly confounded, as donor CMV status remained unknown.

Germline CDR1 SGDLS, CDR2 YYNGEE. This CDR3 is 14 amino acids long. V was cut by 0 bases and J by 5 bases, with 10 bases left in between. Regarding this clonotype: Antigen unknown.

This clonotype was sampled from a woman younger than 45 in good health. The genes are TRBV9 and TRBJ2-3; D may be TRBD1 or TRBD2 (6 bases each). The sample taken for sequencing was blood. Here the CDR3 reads CASSVEEGEDTQYF. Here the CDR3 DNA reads TGTGCCAGCAGCGTAGAGGAGGGGGAAGATACGCAGTATTTT.